This T cell receptor (beta chain) emerged from a study of blood T cell repertoires in COVID-19. Study overall: Researchers got acute and convalescent COVID-19 samples from the United States, Italy and Spain. The analysed material was cDNA or gDNA that came from T cells, B-cell-depleted T cells, or PBMCs.

Under the authors' procedure: Scientists estimated how many nucleated cells there were by amplifying reference gene primers. Some clones are missing from TCRdb's copy, which holds only in-frame ones; the method was immunoSEQ multiplex PCR. V, J and clone size are those of that table, while D and trimming were read from the DNA. The data show about 230,000 clones, with around 81% seen just once and 7.5% held by the top ten. The CDR3 extends over 20 amino acids. Between the trimmed V and J ends, which lost 3 bases and 0 bases, there was a span of 22 bases. Germline V lookup: CDR1 SGDLS, CDR2 YYNGEE. Seattle patients were enrolled during active infection and followed longitudinally.

This chain links TRBV9 with TRBJ2-6; weak D call: TRBD2 (6 bases). The sequence was collected from an elderly woman with COVID-19, enrolled during active disease. The sequenced sample was peripheral blood. DNA of the CDR3: TGTGCCAGCAGCGACGGACGCACGGGGGAGGTCTACTCTGGGGCCAACGTCCTGACTTTC. Encoded protein: CASSDGRTGEVYSGANVLTF.